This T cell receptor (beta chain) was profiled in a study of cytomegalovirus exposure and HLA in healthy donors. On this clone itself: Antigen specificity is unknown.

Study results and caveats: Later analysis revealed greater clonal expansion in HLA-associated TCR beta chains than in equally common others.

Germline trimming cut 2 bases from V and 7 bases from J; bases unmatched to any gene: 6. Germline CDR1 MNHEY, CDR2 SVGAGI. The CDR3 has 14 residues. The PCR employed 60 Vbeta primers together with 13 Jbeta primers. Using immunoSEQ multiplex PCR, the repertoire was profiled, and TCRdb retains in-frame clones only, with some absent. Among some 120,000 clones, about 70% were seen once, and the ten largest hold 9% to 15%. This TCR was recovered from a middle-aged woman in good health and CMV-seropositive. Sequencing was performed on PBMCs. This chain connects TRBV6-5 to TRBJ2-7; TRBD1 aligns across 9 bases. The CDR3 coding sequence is TGTGCCAGCAGTTACCGGGACAGGGTGAATGAGCAGTACTTC. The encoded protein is CASSYRDRVNEQYF.